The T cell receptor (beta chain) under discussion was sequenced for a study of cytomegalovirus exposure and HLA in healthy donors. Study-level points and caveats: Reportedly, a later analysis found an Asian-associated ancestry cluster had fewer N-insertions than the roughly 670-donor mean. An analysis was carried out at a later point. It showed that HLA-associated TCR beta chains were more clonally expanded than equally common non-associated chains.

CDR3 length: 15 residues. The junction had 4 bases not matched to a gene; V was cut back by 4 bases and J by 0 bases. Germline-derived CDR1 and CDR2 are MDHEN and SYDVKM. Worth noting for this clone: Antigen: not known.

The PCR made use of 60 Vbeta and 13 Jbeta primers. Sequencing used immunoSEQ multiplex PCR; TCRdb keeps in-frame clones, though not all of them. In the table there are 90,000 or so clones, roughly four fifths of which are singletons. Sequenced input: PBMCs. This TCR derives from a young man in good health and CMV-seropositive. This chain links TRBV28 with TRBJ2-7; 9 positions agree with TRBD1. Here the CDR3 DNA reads TGTGCCAGCAGTTCGGGACAGGGCCACTCCTACGAGCAGTACTTC. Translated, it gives CASSSGQGHSYEQYF.